The 29 T cell receptor beta chains below all came from one sample that was sequenced in a study of blood T cell dynamics during melanoma immunotherapy. The sample's time point: week 3, after first cycle of checkpoint inhibitor. The repertoire was sequenced with immunoSEQ multiplex PCR; TCRdb's copy has only in-frame clones and lacks some. The top ten hold about 9.4% of the sample, which has about 28,000 clones, 65% to 85% seen once. Sequencing was performed on blood, taken from a patient treated with checkpoint blockade. The receptors stem from a human donor with melanoma.

The rearrangement links TRBV19 to TRBJ1-5; D gene ambiguous. This CDR3 region has 14 residues. CDR1 is LNHDA and CDR2 is SQIVND in the germline V gene (reference sequence). V lost 3 bases to trimming and J lost 1 base, with 7 bases between them. The CDR3 loop is CASSIGVSNQPQHF. In nucleotides, the CDR3 is TGTGCCAGTAGTATTGGGGTCAGCAATCAGCCCCAGCATTTT.

The V gene is TRBV29-1, the J gene TRBJ2-3; 15 bases map to TRBD2. Germline values: CDR1 SQVTM, CDR2 ANQGSEA. This CDR3 has 14 residues. V trimming: 7 bases; J trimming: 5 bases; junction bases outside the gene matches: 4. For the CDR3, the DNA is TGCAGCGCGTGGACTAGCGGGAGGGGAGATACGCAGTATTTT. Its protein is CSAWTSGRGDTQYF.

This CDR3 is CASSLVGFRAGNQPQHF. The DNA for the CDR3 is TGTGCCAGCAGTTTAGTGGGTTTTAGGGCGGGCAATCAGCCCCAGCATTTT. This chain uses TRBV28 with TRBJ1-5; D unclear. The CDR3 runs to 17 residues. The germline gives CDR1 MDHEN, CDR2 SYDVKM. Trimming cost V 2 bases and J 2 bases, with 16 bases left between them.

J is TRBJ1-1 and V is TRBV29-1; TRBD1 might be the D (5 bases). This CDR3 spans 12 amino acids. Germline CDR1 and CDR2: SQVTM and ANQGSEA. V was cut by 4 bases and J by 7 bases, with 13 bases left in between. Here the CDR3 DNA reads TGCAGCGTTGTAACTACGACAGTTGAAGCTTTCTTT. Encoded protein: CSVVTTTVEAFF.

This clone was seen a handful of times. The J gene is TRBJ2-7, the V gene TRBV28, with D possibly TRBD2 on 5 matching bases. This CDR3 has 13 amino acids. Trimming pared 5 bases from V and 3 bases from J, leaving 11 bases between. Per germline, CDR1 MDHEN and CDR2 SYDVKM. The CDR3 region is CASSIGLHYEQYF. The CDR3 nucleotides are TGTGCCAGCAGTATCGGACTTCACTACGAGCAGTACTTC.

The CDR3 region has the DNA TGCGCCAGCAGCTTGGCCCAGGATGTGAACACTGAAGCTTTCTTT. It translates to CASSLAQDVNTEAFF. The rearrangement links TRBV5-1 to TRBJ1-1; D gene unclear. The CDR3 has 15 residues. The V end was cut by 0 bases, the J end by 0 bases, with 9 bases between. Germline V lookup: CDR1 SGHRS, CDR2 YFSETQ.

V is TRBV7-1 and J is TRBJ1-3; weak D call: TRBD1 (5 bases). TRBV7-1 is an ORF, and what it does is uncertain. V gave up 4 bases and J gave up 3 bases, with 13 bases separating them. The CDR3 contains 15 residues. CDR3 coding DNA: TGTGCCAGCAGCTTGGGGACGTGGTTTGGAAACACCATATATTTT. This gives the protein CASSLGTWFGNTIYF.

This chain connects TRBV11-2 to TRBJ2-3; D is undetermined. This CDR3 comprises 14 residues. Germline values: CDR1 SGHAT, CDR2 FQNNGV. Trimming cost V 5 bases and J 2 bases, with 11 bases left between them. This chain's CDR3 is CASSHATVTDTQYF. The CDR3 nucleotides are TGTGCCAGCAGCCACGCCACGGTCACAGATACGCAGTATTTT.

This chain uses TRBV7-8 with TRBJ2-7, with D perhaps assigned TRBD1 or TRBD2 (6 bases each). The ends were cut back, 1 base at V and 0 bases at J, with 13 bases in the middle. This CDR3 has 16 amino acids. The germline V gene has CDR1 SGHVS and CDR2 FQNEAQ. The CDR3 DNA is TGTGCCAGCAGCTTAGTGGGGGGCAGAGGCTCCTACGAGCAGTACTTC. Amino acids: CASSLVGGRGSYEQYF.

The chain is built from TRBV5-5 and TRBJ2-4, with D perhaps TRBD1 (5 bases). CDR3 length: 16 amino acids. The germline gives CDR1 SGHKS, CDR2 YYEKEE (reference sequence). Trimming stripped 2 bases from V and 0 bases from J, with 12 bases between. CDR3 coding DNA: TGTGCCAGCAGCTTTGGGGCTCGGGTAGCCAAAAACATTCAGTACTTC. It encodes CASSFGARVAKNIQYF.

A single count supports this clone. J is TRBJ1-6 and V is TRBV14; TRBD1 aligns across 8 bases. The J segment lost 4 bases and the V segment lost 4 bases, leaving 3 bases of the junction unmatched. The CDR3 has 15 residues. Germline CDR1 SGHDN, CDR2 FVKESK. The CDR3 protein is CASSRGQDYNSPLHF. As DNA, the CDR3 is TGTGCCAGCAGCCGGGGACAGGATTATAATTCACCCCTCCACTTT.

The chain combines TRBV7-2 with TRBJ1-3; 8 bases are shared with TRBD1. The length of the CDR3 is 17 residues. Trimming cost V 2 bases and J 4 bases; bases outside gene matches: 10. Germline V lookup: CDR1 SGHTA, CDR2 FQGNSA. The CDR3 here is CASSLSPDRVLGNTIYF. As DNA, the CDR3 is TGTGCCAGCAGCTTAAGCCCGGACAGGGTTCTCGGAAACACCATATATTTT.

This clone was counted between two and nine times. The chain joins TRBV6-5 to TRBJ2-7; D may be TRBD1 or TRBD2 (5 bases each). Looked up from germline, CDR1 is MNHEY and CDR2 is SVGAGI. V lost 6 bases and J 2 bases, leaving 11 bases between the germline ends. The CDR3 contains 13 residues. DNA for the CDR3: TGTGCCAGCAGGTCCCCGGGGCCCTACGAGCAGTACTTC. This encodes CASRSPGPYEQYF.

V is TRBV6-5 and J is TRBJ2-3, with TRBD2 matching 8 bases. Germline-derived CDR1 and CDR2 are MNHEY and SVGAGI. CDR3 size: 15 residues. The trim removed 0 bases at V and 3 bases at J, leaving 2 bases unmatched. CDR3 sequence: CASSYSSGRTDTQYF. In DNA form, the CDR3 reads TGTGCCAGCAGTTACTCCAGCGGGAGAACAGATACGCAGTATTTT.

This chain links TRBV11-2 with TRBJ2-7; D is ambiguous. The CDR3 sequence is 16 residues long. The ends were cut back, 5 bases at V and 0 bases at J, with 17 bases in the middle. Germline lookup yields CDR1 SGHAT and CDR2 FQNNGV. The CDR3 spells CASSGPTGPSSYEQYF. The CDR3 DNA follows: TGTGCCAGCAGCGGCCCTACTGGGCCGAGCTCCTACGAGCAGTACTTC.

The gene calls are TRBV10-1 and TRBJ1-3; D unresolved. The CDR3 has 13 amino acids. The V gene lost 0 bases and the J gene lost 4 bases, with 4 bases spanning the gap. Germline V gene data show CDR1 as WNHNN and CDR2 as SYGVQD (reference sequence). CDR3 coding DNA: TGCGCCAGCAGTGAGTCACACGGAAACACCATATATTTT. Amino acid sequence: CASSESHGNTIYF.

The genes are TRBV6-1 and TRBJ2-5, with D uncertain. Trimming stripped 3 bases from V and 6 bases from J, with 17 bases between. Germline CDR1 reads MNHNS; CDR2 reads SASEGT. CDR3 size: 15 residues. The CDR3 loop reads CASSDPMSSIKTQYF. CDR3 coding DNA: TGTGCCAGCAGTGATCCTATGAGTAGTATTAAGACCCAGTACTTC.

This clone has only a few counts. The chain recombines TRBV2 with TRBJ1-2; D not certain. The CDR3 totals 13 residues. Germline CDR1 and CDR2: SNHLY and FYNNEI. The germline V and J ends were trimmed by 7 bases and 4 bases, with 13 bases remaining between them. The CDR3 DNA is TGTGCCAGCATCTTGGAGGAGGGCTATGGCTACACCTTC. Amino acid sequence: CASILEEGYGYTF. Full variable domain (remainder filled in from reference TRBV2 and TRBJ1-2): EPEVTQTPSHQVTQMGQEVILRCVPISNHLYFYWYRQILGQKVEFLVSFYNNEISEKSEIFDDQFSVERPDGSNFTLKIRSTKLEDSAMYFCASILEEGYGYTFGSGTRLTVV.

This clone was counted a few times. The chain carries TRBV28 and TRBJ1-5, with D perhaps TRBD1 (5 bases). Germline V gene data show CDR1 as MDHEN and CDR2 as SYDVKM. The V and J ends lost 2 bases and 6 bases respectively, with 8 bases between them. The CDR3 runs to 13 residues. CDR3 DNA sequence: TGTGCCAGCAGTTTAGGGGGGGTTCAGCCCCAGCATTTT. Its translation: CASSLGGVQPQHF.

The chain has TRBV28 and TRBJ1-2; no reliable D call. The CDR3 totals 12 residues. Germline V gives CDR1 MDHEN, CDR2 SYDVKM. V lost 1 base to trimming and J lost 6 bases, with 6 bases between them. For the CDR3, the DNA is TGTGCCAGCAGTTTATTCGGAGATGGCTACACCTTC. Its protein is CASSLFGDGYTF.

This clone turned up a few times. J is TRBJ2-7 and V is TRBV14; 7 bases match TRBD1. Germline V gene data show CDR1 as SGHDN and CDR2 as FVKESK. V shed 3 bases and J 5 bases; nucleotides not matched to a gene: 10. This CDR3 comprises 15 residues. CDR3 loop: CASSQFEQGSDEQYF. Here the CDR3 DNA reads TGTGCCAGCAGCCAGTTCGAACAGGGGAGCGACGAGCAGTACTTC.

DNA of the CDR3: TGCGCCAGCAGCTGGACAGGGGAGAACACTGAAGCTTTCTTT. Its protein product is CASSWTGENTEAFF. The V call is TRBV5-1, the J call TRBJ1-1; 9 bases line up with TRBD1. Trimming took 3 bases from V and 1 from J; bases not matched to a gene: 1. Germline CDR1 and CDR2: SGHRS and YFSETQ. The CDR3 totals 14 residues.

The chain couples TRBV5-6 to TRBJ1-4, with a tentative D call TRBD1 (5 bases). The CDR3 sequence is 15 residues long. Germline V gene sequence: CDR1 SGHDT, CDR2 YYEEEE. Trimming stripped 4 bases from V and 0 bases from J, with 10 bases between. CDR3 protein: CASSMSGATNEKLFF. The DNA for the CDR3 is TGTGCCAGCAGCATGTCGGGGGCAACTAATGAAAAACTGTTTTTT.

V gene TRBV11-2 combines with J gene TRBJ1-6; 9 nucleotides match TRBD1. Unmatched junction bases numbered 8, after V lost 3 bases and J lost 11 bases. Looked up from germline, CDR1 is SGHAT and CDR2 is FQNNGV. CDR3 size: 15 residues. The CDR3 reads CASSFQTGGLPPLHF. CDR3 bases: TGTGCCAGCAGCTTCCAGACAGGGGGTCTCCCACCCCTCCACTTT.

This clone was observed a handful of times. This sequence joins TRBV7-2 and TRBJ1-1, with TRBD1 as a possible D gene (5 bases). V shed 2 bases and J shed 4 bases, with 8 bases lying between them. CDR1 is SGHTA, CDR2 FQGNSA, per germline. The CDR3 has 13 residues. The CDR3 sequence is CASSLIRVTEAFF. As DNA, the CDR3 is TGTGCCAGCAGCTTAATCAGGGTCACTGAAGCTTTCTTT. Together with reference TRBV7-2 and TRBJ1-1, the CDR3 gives the full variable domain: GAGVSQSPSNKVTEKGKDVELRCDPISGHTALYWYRQSLGQGLEFLIYFQGNSAPDKSGLPSDRFSAERTGGSVSTLTIQRTQQEDSAVYLCASSLIRVTEAFFGQGTRLTVV.

The V and J genes are TRBV5-8 and TRBJ2-1; D call uncertain. This CDR3 comprises 15 residues. CDR1 SGHTS and CDR2 YDEGEE come from the germline V gene. V was cut by 2 bases and J by 1 base, with 10 bases left in between. In DNA form, the CDR3 reads TGTGCCAGCAGCTTTCTGCAAGGATCCTACAATGAGCAGTTCTTC. This sequence encodes CASSFLQGSYNEQFF.

The CDR3 region is CASAGITVDGNTIYF. The CDR3 DNA reads as TGTGCCAGCGCCGGCATTACGGTAGATGGAAACACCATATATTTT. J is TRBJ1-3 and V is TRBV28, with D hard to call. The V gene lost 8 bases and the J gene lost 3 bases, with 17 bases spanning the gap. Germline CDR1 reads MDHEN; CDR2 reads SYDVKM. The CDR3 is 15 amino acids.

This chain joins TRBV27 and TRBJ2-1; TRBD1 matches 8 bases. The junction had 6 bases not matched to a gene; V was cut back by 1 base and J by 4 bases. Looked up from germline, CDR1 is MNHEY and CDR2 is SMNVEV (reference sequence). The CDR3 loop spans 16 amino acids. DNA for the CDR3: TGTGCCAGCAGTTTATGGGTACAGGGGGGATACAATGAGCAGTTCTTC. Residues: CASSLWVQGGYNEQFF.

The chain joins TRBV19 to TRBJ1-2; D may be TRBD1 (5 bases). The CDR3 totals 14 residues. CDR1 and CDR2 (germline): LNHDA, SQIVND (reference sequence). V shed 6 bases and J shed 7 bases, with 18 bases lying between them. The CDR3 region is CASSLQNSRAGYTF. The CDR3 DNA reads TGTGCCAGTAGCCTTCAAAACTCCAGGGCTGGCTACACCTTC. Using reference TRBV19 and TRBJ1-2 for the parts outside the CDR3, the full variable domain is DGGITQSPKYLFRKEGQNVTLSCEQNLNHDAMYWYRQDPGQGLRLIYYSQIVNDFQKGDIAEGYSVSREKKESFPLTVTSAQKNPTAFYLCASSLQNSRAGYTFGSGTRLTVV.